What follows are 23 T cell receptor beta chains derived from one specimen sequenced in a study of PD-L1 blockade in urothelial cancer. Some clones are missing from TCRdb's copy, which holds only in-frame ones; the method was immunoSEQ multiplex PCR. The data hold under 150,000 clones, with 75% to 90% observed a single time. The time point denotes: peripheral blood 6 weeks after treatment start. The sample was PBMCs, taken around atezolizumab (anti-PD-L1) treatment. These receptors were collected from a man aged 55 to 69 with urothelial cancer.

In the case of this clone: The junction and the germline gene differ at one end; a read error may be behind it. Here the CDR3 reads CASSRRQGAYEQYF. For the CDR3, the DNA is TGTGCTAGCAGCCGTCGACAGGGCGCCTACGAGCAGTACTTC. This rearrangement joins TRBV7-7 to TRBJ2-7; 7 bases are a match to TRBD1. The CDR3 runs to 14 residues. Germline CDR1 is SSHAT and CDR2 is FNYEAQ (reference sequence).

This chain joins TRBV29-1 and TRBJ2-3, with 8 bases fitting TRBD2. The CDR3 runs to 14 residues. Germline V gives CDR1 SQVTM, CDR2 ANQGSEA. J gave up 4 bases and V 4 bases, and 7 bases lay outside the gene matches. CDR3 sequence: CSVGRGAMSDTQYF. The CDR3, as DNA: TGCAGCGTTGGGCGGGGGGCCATGTCAGATACGCAGTATTTT.

The chain recombines TRBV4-1 with TRBJ2-3; 7 nucleotides agree with TRBD1. The CDR3 is made up of 16 amino acids. The V and J ends lost 3 bases and 4 bases, in that order; junction bases with no gene match: 10. Germline lookup yields CDR1 MGHRA and CDR2 YSYEKL. CDR3 coding DNA: TGCGCCAGCAGCCACGAGGGGGCAGGGTTGGCAGATACGCAGTATTTT. Protein sequence: CASSHEGAGLADTQYF.

V is TRBV29-1 and J is TRBJ2-2, with D possibly being TRBD2 (5 bases). CDR1 and CDR2 from the germline V gene are SQVTM and ANQGSEA. This CDR3 contains 13 residues. V lost 4 bases and J 0 bases, leaving 6 bases between the germline ends. This CDR3 is CSVGGTNTGELFF. The CDR3 nucleotides are TGCAGCGTTGGAGGGACGAACACCGGGGAGCTGTTTTTT.

The chain has TRBV18 and TRBJ2-5, with D hard to call. The DNA end lines up better with TRBJ2-7; the J call may be wrong. The length of the CDR3 is 12 residues. CDR1 is KGHSH, CDR2 LQKENI, per germline. The CDR3 sequence: CASSPDSYEQYF. Written as DNA, the CDR3 is TGTGCCAGCTCACCAGATAGCTACGAGCAGTACTTC.

V gene TRBV6-1 combines with J gene TRBJ1-2, with 9 bases fitting TRBD1. CDR3 size: 15 residues. Trimming removed 6 bases from V and 4 bases from J; junction bases left unmatched: 9. The germline V gene has CDR1 MNHNS and CDR2 SASEGT. The CDR3 reads CASSPGQGYGYGYTF. CDR3 sequence (DNA): TGTGCCAGCAGCCCGGGACAGGGCTATGGCTATGGCTACACCTTC.

The chain uses TRBV6-5 and TRBJ2-2; D gene uncertain. V was cut by 6 bases and J by 7 bases, with 9 bases left in between. Germline assignment: CDR1 MNHEY and CDR2 SVGAGI. The CDR3 covers 12 residues. This CDR3 is CASSHRSGELFF. The CDR3 DNA reads as TGTGCCAGCAGCCACCGGAGCGGGGAGCTGTTTTTT.

This clone appeared once. This chain links TRBV5-1 with TRBJ2-1; maybe TRBD2 (6 bases). The CDR3 contains 14 residues. The V end lost 2 bases, the J end lost 4 bases, and 10 bases lay between the germline ends. In germline, CDR1 is SGHRS, CDR2 YFSETQ. In DNA form, the CDR3 reads TGCGCCAGCAGCTTCCCTAGCGAGTACAATGAGCAGTTCTTC. Its protein is CASSFPSEYNEQFF.

This chain joins TRBV7-2 and TRBJ2-7; 7 positions match TRBD2. The V and J ends lost 5 bases and 5 bases, in that order; junction bases with no gene match: 15. CDR1 and CDR2 from the germline V gene are SGHTA and FQGNSA. The CDR3 contains 16 residues. The CDR3 region is CASSLRWGGRIDEQYF. CDR3 nucleotide sequence: TGTGCCAGCAGCCTCCGCTGGGGGGGGAGAATAGACGAGCAGTACTTC.

J is TRBJ2-5 and V is TRBV29-1; 11 nucleotides align to TRBD1. Losses at the gene ends were 5 bases for V and 4 bases for J; bases not matched to a gene: 15. This CDR3 comprises 17 residues. In germline, CDR1 is SQVTM, CDR2 ANQGSEA. The CDR3 reads CSVPQSRGQGVRETQYF. The CDR3 nucleotides read TGCAGCGTTCCACAGTCAAGGGGACAGGGGGTGAGAGAGACCCAGTACTTC.

This chain connects TRBV28 to TRBJ2-1; D is unresolved. The V and J ends lost 7 bases and 0 bases respectively, with 13 bases between them. CDR1 and CDR2 (germline): MDHEN, SYDVKM. The CDR3 is 15 residues long. The CDR3 sequence is CASTLRGISYNEQFF. The CDR3 DNA reads as TGTGCCAGCACCCTTCGTGGCATCTCCTACAATGAGCAGTTCTTC. Using reference TRBV28 and TRBJ2-1 for the parts outside the CDR3, the full variable domain is DVKVTQSSRYLVKRTGEKVFLECVQDMDHENMFWYRQDPGLGLRLIYFSYDVKMKEKGDIPEGYSVSREKKERFSLILESASTNQTSMYLCASTLRGISYNEQFFGPGTRLTVL.

The CDR3 sequence: CASSFRSAQETQYF. The CDR3 DNA reads TGTGCCAGCAGCTTCCGGTCCGCACAAGAGACCCAGTACTTC. V and J are TRBV5-4 and TRBJ2-5; no clear D gene. This CDR3 has 14 residues. Germline V gene sequence: CDR1 SGHNT, CDR2 YYREEE (reference sequence). V shed 2 bases and J shed 2 bases, with 10 bases lying between them.

V usage is TRBV18 and J usage is TRBJ1-1; D is unclear. Between the trimmed V and J ends, which lost 3 bases and 1 base, there was a span of 6 bases. The germline CDR1 and CDR2 sequences are KGHSH and LQKENI. CDR3 length equals 13 residues. For the CDR3, the DNA is TGTGCCAGCTCACCTACAGAGAACACTGAAGCTTTCTTT. This gives the protein CASSPTENTEAFF.

This clone has a single count. The V call is TRBV11-2, the J call TRBJ1-4, with unresolved D. The V gene lost 0 bases and the J gene lost 0 bases, with 14 bases spanning the gap. CDR3 length: 18 residues. Germline V CDR1 and CDR2: SGHAT, FQNNGV. The CDR3 protein is CASSLDAVGRATNEKLFF. The CDR3 coding sequence is TGTGCCAGCAGCTTAGATGCGGTAGGCCGTGCAACTAATGAAAAACTGTTTTTT. The variable domain in full, with the rest retrieved from reference TRBV11-2 and TRBJ1-4, is EAGVAQSPRYKIIEKRQSVAFWCNPISGHATLYWYQQILGQGPKLLIQFQNNGVVDDSQLPKDRFSAERLKGVDSTLKIQPAKLEDSAVYLCASSLDAVGRATNEKLFFGSGTQLSVL.

The J gene is TRBJ2-6, the V gene TRBV29-1; D unresolved. Trimming pared 3 bases from V and 2 bases from J, leaving 5 bases between. The germline gives CDR1 SQVTM, CDR2 ANQGSEA. This CDR3 contains 13 residues. CDR3 sequence: CSVDIAGANVLTF. DNA for the CDR3: TGCAGCGTTGATATAGCTGGGGCCAACGTCCTGACTTTC.

This chain joins TRBV5-6 and TRBJ2-3, with D maybe TRBD1 (6 bases). Germline loops: CDR1 SGHDT, CDR2 YYEEEE. V lost 2 bases to trimming and J lost 1 base, with 11 bases between them. The CDR3 length is 15 residues. Here the CDR3 reads CASSFWGRGTDTQYF. Here the CDR3 DNA reads TGTGCCAGCAGCTTCTGGGGGCGGGGCACAGATACGCAGTATTTT.

The CDR3 region is CASSKQGAQGGNEQFF. The CDR3, as DNA: TGTGCCAGCAGCAAACAGGGGGCTCAGGGGGGCAATGAGCAGTTCTTC. The chain carries TRBV5-4 and TRBJ2-1; 9 nucleotides agree with TRBD1. Germline-derived CDR1 and CDR2 are SGHNT and YYREEE (reference sequence). The CDR3 loop spans 16 amino acids. The junction had 11 bases not matched to a gene; V was cut back by 4 bases and J by 6 bases.

The chain joins TRBV2 to TRBJ2-3, with TRBD2 identical over 9 bases. CDR3 length: 15 residues. The germline CDR1 and CDR2 sequences are SNHLY and FYNNEI. V lost 3 bases, J lost 1 base, and 2 bases stayed unmatched. The CDR3 reads CASSDWTSGTDTQYF. The CDR3 bases are TGTGCCAGCAGTGACTGGACTAGCGGCACAGATACGCAGTATTTT.

V gene TRBV6-1 combines with J gene TRBJ1-3, with D possibly TRBD1 on 6 matching bases. Deletions cut 5 bases from V and 4 bases from J, with 15 bases between. The CDR3 extends over 15 amino acids. Germline loops: CDR1 MNHNS, CDR2 SASEGT. The CDR3 nucleotides are TGTGCCAGCAGTCTGTCCGGGGGGGCCGGAAACACCATATATTTT. Its translation: CASSLSGGAGNTIYF.

This clone has more than one count but fewer than ten. The chain joins TRBV29-1 to TRBJ2-7; the D gene is possibly TRBD1 (6 bases). Germline V CDR1 and CDR2: SQVTM, ANQGSEA. This CDR3 is 12 amino acids long. Between the trimmed V and J ends, which lost 7 bases and 3 bases, there was a span of 13 bases. The CDR3 DNA follows: TGCAGCGCCACGACAGGCGTCTACGAGCAGTACTTC. Protein: CSATTGVYEQYF.

The genes are TRBV6-6 and TRBJ1-3; TRBD1 is a possible D gene (6 bases). Trimming took off 0 bases at V and 2 bases at J, with 8 bases between the two ends. The CDR3 spans 15 residues. Looked up from germline, CDR1 is MNHNY and CDR2 is SVGAGI (reference sequence). The DNA of the CDR3 is TGTGCCAGCAGTTACTCGCCAGGGGCTGGAAACACCATATATTTT. The encoded protein is CASSYSPGAGNTIYF.

The chain recombines TRBV7-3 with TRBJ2-1, with D maybe TRBD2 (6 bases). This CDR3 comprises 20 residues. Trimming pared 5 bases from V and 9 bases from J, leaving 35 bases between. From germline, CDR1 is SGHTA and CDR2 FQGTGA. The CDR3 sequence is CASSQTKMDVIGGRRAEQFF. The CDR3 DNA follows: TGTGCCAGCAGCCAAACCAAAATGGACGTAATAGGAGGGAGGAGGGCTGAGCAGTTCTTC.

The chain couples TRBV27 to TRBJ1-2; D may be TRBD1 (6 bases). Germline CDR1 MNHEY, CDR2 SMNVEV (reference sequence). The V end was cut by 2 bases, the J end by 7 bases, with 14 bases between. This CDR3 is 14 amino acids long. CDR3 residues: CASSLGGASGGYTF. CDR3 sequence (DNA): TGTGCCAGCAGTTTAGGGGGGGCTTCGGGTGGCTACACCTTC.